What follows are 30 T cell receptor beta chains derived from one specimen sequenced in a study of CD8+CD57+ T cells in acquired aplastic anemia. Profiles of TCR beta VDJ and CDR3 were generated from a genomic DNA template. TCRdb used MiXCR to reprocess the reads, holding one entry per CDR3 protein. Of about 190,000 distinct CDR3 sequences listed, approximately 50% are singletons. The sequenced material came from sorted CD4+, CD8+, or CD8+CD57+ T cells (not recorded which) from PBMCs. All receptors come from a human donor in good health, serving as a control.

Concerning this clonotype: The junction does not match germline at one end; this may be a read error. This chain links TRBV19 with TRBJ1-2; no firm D call. This CDR3 is built from 13 residues. CDR1 and CDR2 (germline): LNHDA, SQIVND (reference sequence). This chain's CDR3 is CASKEGPNYGFTF. As DNA, the CDR3 is TGTGCCAGTAAGGAGGGCCCAAACTATGGCTTCACTTTC.

This rearrangement joins TRBV7-6 to TRBJ1-4; tentatively, D is TRBD1 (5 bases). This CDR3 has 12 residues. V shed 7 bases and J shed 8 bases, with 11 bases lying between them. Germline lookup yields CDR1 SGHVS and CDR2 FNYEAQ. CDR3 sequence: CASNLPGEKLFF. The CDR3 region has the DNA TGTGCCAGCAACCTCCCAGGGGAAAAACTGTTTTTT.

As regards this clonotype: A junction boundary mismatches the germline segment, possibly from a read error. V and J are TRBV6-1 and TRBJ2-7; 9 bases agree with TRBD1. CDR1 is MNHNS, CDR2 SASEGT, per germline. CDR3 length: 14 residues. The CDR3 reads CAISDGTGTPEQYF. The CDR3 bases are TGTGCCATCAGTGATGGGACAGGGACTCCCGAGCAGTACTTC.

The rearrangement links TRBV7-2 to TRBJ1-6; 7 nucleotides match TRBD1. Per germline, CDR1 SGHTA and CDR2 FQGNSA. The CDR3 extends over 17 amino acids. The V segment lost 1 base and the J segment 6 bases; nucleotides outside the gene matches: 9. CDR3 DNA sequence: TGTGCCAGCAGCTTAGAGGAGGGGGCCATGGCTAATTCACCCCTCCACTTT. Translation: CASSLEEGAMANSPLHF.

V gene TRBV14 combines with J gene TRBJ2-1, with 9 bases fitting TRBD2. The CDR3 sequence is 12 residues long. Trimming at V came to 7 bases and at J to 15 bases, leaving 10 bases not matched to a gene. Germline V gives CDR1 SGHDN, CDR2 FVKESK. This CDR3 is CASTEGLAKWFF. Here the CDR3 DNA reads TGTGCCAGCACCGAAGGACTAGCGAAGTGGTTCTTC.

The V and J genes are TRBV7-6 and TRBJ2-1, with 14 bases aligning to TRBD2. Germline CDR1 is SGHVS and CDR2 is FNYEAQ. V trimming: 5 bases; J trimming: 7 bases; junction bases outside the gene matches: 7. The CDR3 is 16 amino acids. The chain's CDR3 is CASSPGLAGEINEQFF. The DNA of the CDR3 is TGTGCCAGCAGCCCGGGACTAGCGGGGGAGATAAATGAGCAGTTCTTC. The variable domain in full, completed from reference TRBV7-6 and TRBJ2-1, reads GAGVSQSPRYKVTKRGQDVALRCDPISGHVSLYWYRQALGQGPEFLTYFNYEAQQDKSGLPNDRFSAERPEGSISTLTIQRTEQRDSAMYRCASSPGLAGEINEQFFGPGTRLTVL.

This clonotype was counted ten times or more. The V and J genes are TRBV7-2 and TRBJ2-3; 9 bases line up with TRBD1. With V trimmed by 3 bases and J by 4 bases, 5 bases remained unmatched. Germline values: CDR1 SGHTA, CDR2 FQGNSA. The CDR3 spans 15 residues. The CDR3 DNA reads TGTGCCAGCAGCTTGCGACAGGGGGGCGCAGATACGCAGTATTTT. It yields the protein CASSLRQGGADTQYF.

V and J are TRBV10-3 and TRBJ2-1; the match to TRBD2 covers 7 bases. The CDR3 totals 14 residues. The V segment lost 3 bases and the J segment 7 bases; nucleotides outside the gene matches: 6. Germline V lookup: CDR1 ENHRY, CDR2 SYGVKD. The DNA for the CDR3 is TGTGCCATCAGTGAAGATGCGGGGGTTAATGAGCAGTTCTTC. Protein product: CAISEDAGVNEQFF.

This clonotype was observed at least ten times. The chain uses TRBV6-5 and TRBJ1-1, with D possibly matching TRBD1 (6 bases). V was cut by 2 bases and J by 3 bases, with 13 bases left in between. Germline lookup yields CDR1 MNHEY and CDR2 SVGAGI. The CDR3 length is 15 residues. The CDR3 nucleotides read TGTGCCAGCAGTTACAATGGGGGCAGGGACACTGAAGCTTTCTTT. It translates to CASSYNGGRDTEAFF.

This clonotype has a count of ten or more. The rearrangement joins TRBV6-1 to TRBJ1-2; weak D call: TRBD1 (5 bases). V was clipped by 7 bases and J by 4 bases, with 13 bases between them. CDR3 length: 13 residues. The germline V gene has CDR1 MNHNS and CDR2 SASEGT. The CDR3 nucleotides are TGTGCCAGCAAGCAGACAGAAAGCTATGGCTACACCTTC. Translation: CASKQTESYGYTF.

This chain links TRBV7-9 with TRBJ2-2; D is possibly TRBD1 (6 bases). Trimming left V 5 bases short and J 6 bases short, with 13 bases between. The germline CDR1 and CDR2 sequences are SEHNR and FQNEAQ (reference sequence). The CDR3 length is 14 residues. CDR3 amino acids: CASSPQGLSGELFF. CDR3 nucleotides: TGTGCCAGCAGCCCACAGGGTTTATCCGGGGAGCTGTTTTTT. Using reference TRBV7-9 and TRBJ2-2 for the parts outside the CDR3, the full variable domain is DTGVSQNPRHKITKRGQNVTFRCDPISEHNRLYWYRQTLGQGPEFLTYFQNEAQLEKSRLLSDRFSAERPKGSFSTLEIQRTEQGDSAMYLCASSPQGLSGELFFGEGSRLTVL.

This clonotype was detected only a few times. This rearrangement joins TRBV10-1 to TRBJ2-7; 9 positions agree with TRBD1. The V segment lost 9 bases and the J segment 6 bases; nucleotides outside the gene matches: 9. The CDR3 runs to 13 residues. The germline V gene has CDR1 WNHNN and CDR2 SYGVQD (reference sequence). The CDR3 DNA sequence: TGCGCCAGTCCGGGACAGGGAGTCACCGAGCAGTACTTC. Translated: CASPGQGVTEQYF.

The sample holds many counts of this clonotype. The chain uses TRBV6-5 and TRBJ2-3; 7 bases match TRBD1. There are 15 residues in the CDR3. V was pared by 5 bases and J by 3 bases, with 8 bases of the junction left unmatched. Germline CDR1 and CDR2: MNHEY and SVGAGI. The DNA for the CDR3 is TGTGCCAGCAGTCCCGGGACAGTCGTTACAGATACGCAGTATTTT. This sequence encodes CASSPGTVVTDTQYF.

This clonotype has a single count. The genes are TRBV19 and TRBJ1-1; D unresolved. With 6 bases removed from V and 4 bases from J, the gap between germline ends came to 6 bases. The CDR3 loop spans 11 amino acids. Germline V gives CDR1 LNHDA, CDR2 SQIVND (reference sequence). In nucleotides, the CDR3 is TGTGCCAGTAGATCATGCACTGAAGCTTTCTTT. Its protein is CASRSCTEAFF.

V is TRBV9 and J is TRBJ2-1; 9 nucleotides agree with TRBD1. After removal of 4 bases from V and 5 bases from J, the junction contained 7 bases not matched to a gene. This CDR3 region has 15 residues. Germline CDR1 reads SGDLS; CDR2 reads YYNGEE. CDR3 protein: CASSFQTGGNNEQFF. DNA for the CDR3: TGTGCCAGCAGCTTTCAGACAGGGGGAAACAATGAGCAGTTCTTC.

This chain links TRBV7-6 with TRBJ2-1; D gene unclear. Trimming removed 5 bases at V and 7 bases at J, with 15 bases between. Germline loops: CDR1 SGHVS, CDR2 FNYEAQ. There are 14 residues in the CDR3. The CDR3 here is CASSPGETQNEQFF. The CDR3 nucleotides read TGTGCCAGCAGCCCTGGTGAGACCCAGAATGAGCAGTTCTTC.

This clonotype was recorded only once. The J gene is TRBJ1-3, the V gene TRBV10-3, with D possibly matching TRBD1 (5 bases). The V end lost 6 bases, the J end lost 0 bases, and 9 bases lay between the germline ends. The CDR3 is 14 amino acids. Germline CDR1 ENHRY, CDR2 SYGVKD. Here the CDR3 reads CAIRGPLSGNTIYF. The CDR3 DNA reads TGTGCCATCAGGGGGCCACTCTCTGGAAACACCATATATTTT.

The chain is built from TRBV19 and TRBJ1-5, with 8 bases identical to TRBD1. The CDR3 length is 14 residues. Per the germline V gene, CDR1 is LNHDA and CDR2 is SQIVND (reference sequence). V was clipped by 4 bases and J by 6 bases; unmatched bases: 5. CDR3 bases: TGTGCCAGTAGTACGGACAGGGCCACTCAGCCCCAGCATTTT. Translation: CASSTDRATQPQHF.

The table lists this clonotype with many counts. The chain recombines TRBV3-1 with TRBJ2-3; no clear D. The CDR3 is 15 residues long. V lost 0 bases to trimming and J lost 5 bases, with 12 bases between them. Germline assignment: CDR1 LGHDT and CDR2 YNNKEL (reference sequence). In DNA form, the CDR3 reads TGTGCCAGCAGCCAAGAAGTACCCGGACGAGATACGCAGTATTTT. It encodes CASSQEVPGRDTQYF.

This clonotype was counted ten times or more. This chain connects TRBV7-9 to TRBJ2-2; D unclear. The CDR3 runs 17 residues. CDR1 is SEHNR and CDR2 is FQNEAQ in the germline V gene (reference sequence). Trimming cost V 5 bases and J 7 bases, with 23 bases left between them. CDR3 protein: CASSPRHVGSTGGELFF. CDR3 in DNA: TGTGCCAGCAGCCCGCGCCATGTCGGGTCGACCGGCGGGGAGCTGTTTTTT.

The J gene is TRBJ2-5, the V gene TRBV7-8; D unresolved. The CDR3 contains 12 residues. The V gene's germline CDR1 is SGHVS and CDR2 FQNEAQ. Deletions cut 5 bases from V and 5 bases from J, with 9 bases between. The CDR3 here is CASSQDMETQYF. CDR3 bases: TGTGCCAGCAGCCAAGATATGGAGACCCAGTACTTC.

The chain is built from TRBV25-1 and TRBJ1-6, with D possibly being TRBD1 (5 bases). The length of the CDR3 is 14 residues. The V end was cut by 3 bases, the J end by 9 bases, with 12 bases between. Germline lookup yields CDR1 MGHDK and CDR2 SYGVNS. The CDR3 spells CASSDGGSGSPLHF. DNA of the CDR3: TGTGCCAGCAGTGACGGGGGTAGCGGTTCACCCCTCCACTTT.

The chain couples TRBV5-5 to TRBJ1-5; no reliable D call. Between the trimmed V and J ends, which lost 2 bases and 0 bases, there was a span of 9 bases. Germline V gives CDR1 SGHKS, CDR2 YYEKEE (reference sequence). The CDR3 is 15 amino acids. The CDR3 loop reads CASSLDGFSNQPQHF. The CDR3 nucleotides are TGTGCCAGCAGCTTAGACGGATTTAGCAATCAGCCCCAGCATTTT.

This sequence joins TRBV12-3 or TRBV12-4 and TRBJ2-7; TRBD1 matches 8 bases. The CDR3 runs to 15 residues. After removal of 5 bases from V and 4 bases from J, the junction contained 10 bases not matched to a gene. The CDR3: CASSIRQGRSYEQYF. DNA of the CDR3: TGTGCCAGCAGTATCCGACAGGGGAGGTCTTACGAGCAGTACTTC.

This sequence joins TRBV5-8 and TRBJ1-2, with 8 bases matching TRBD1. From germline, CDR1 is SGHTS and CDR2 YDEGEE. With 5 bases clipped from V and 3 bases from J, the junction kept 12 bases outside the gene matches. This CDR3 has 16 amino acids. The DNA of the CDR3 is TGTGCCAGCAGTTACCCCCGTGACAGGGGCTACTATGGCTACACCTTC. Its protein is CASSYPRDRGYYGYTF. Based on the CDR3 plus reference TRBV5-8 and TRBJ1-2, the full variable domain is EAGVTQSPTHLIKTRGQQATLRCSPISGHTSVYWYQQALGLGLQFLLWYDEGEERNRGNFPPRFSGRQFPNYSSELNVNALELEDSALYLCASSYPRDRGYYGYTFGSGTRLTVV.

The genes are TRBV9 and TRBJ2-3; D is unclear. CDR3 length: 14 amino acids. Germline CDR1 and CDR2: SGDLS and YYNGEE. V lost 0 bases and J 0 bases, leaving 5 bases between the germline ends. The CDR3 reads CASSVAPSTDTQYF. The CDR3 nucleotides are TGTGCCAGCAGCGTAGCCCCCAGCACAGATACGCAGTATTTT.

Many counts were recorded for this clonotype. V usage is TRBV5-4 and J usage is TRBJ2-7; D may be TRBD2 (5 bases). Trimming took off 4 bases at V and 0 bases at J, with 14 bases between the two ends. CDR1 is SGHNT, CDR2 YYREEE, per germline (reference sequence). CDR3 length: 15 amino acids. The CDR3 reads CASSDVRGSSYEQYF. For the CDR3, the DNA is TGTGCCAGCAGCGACGTCCGGGGAAGCTCCTACGAGCAGTACTTC.

In its sample, this clonotype was seen a few times. The chain has TRBV12-3 or TRBV12-4 and TRBJ2-7; 11 bases line up with TRBD2. The CDR3 consists of 14 residues. J was trimmed by 2 bases and V by 5 bases; bases with no gene match: 2. The chain's CDR3 is CASSASGGTYEQYF. CDR3 sequence (DNA): TGTGCCAGCAGTGCTAGCGGGGGGACCTACGAGCAGTACTTC.

This clonotype showed up many times. The chain has TRBV15 and TRBJ2-7; TRBD2 might be the D (5 bases). V was pared by 0 bases and J by 5 bases, with 14 bases between. This CDR3 contains 15 residues. CDR1 LNHNV and CDR2 YYDKDF come from the germline V gene (reference sequence). The CDR3 reads CATSRDRDRRDEQYF. The CDR3 DNA reads as TGTGCCACCAGCAGAGATCGGGATCGTCGGGACGAGCAGTACTTC.

The table lists this clonotype with many counts. CDR3 nucleotide sequence: TGTGCCACCAGTGATCCCAGGGCAAACACCGGGGAGCTGTTTTTT. It codes for CATSDPRANTGELFF. V usage is TRBV24-1 and J usage is TRBJ2-2; TRBD1 is a possible D gene (5 bases). Germline CDR1 and CDR2: KGHDR and SFDVKD. The CDR3 covers 15 residues. V gave up 3 bases and J gave up 2 bases, with 9 bases separating them.